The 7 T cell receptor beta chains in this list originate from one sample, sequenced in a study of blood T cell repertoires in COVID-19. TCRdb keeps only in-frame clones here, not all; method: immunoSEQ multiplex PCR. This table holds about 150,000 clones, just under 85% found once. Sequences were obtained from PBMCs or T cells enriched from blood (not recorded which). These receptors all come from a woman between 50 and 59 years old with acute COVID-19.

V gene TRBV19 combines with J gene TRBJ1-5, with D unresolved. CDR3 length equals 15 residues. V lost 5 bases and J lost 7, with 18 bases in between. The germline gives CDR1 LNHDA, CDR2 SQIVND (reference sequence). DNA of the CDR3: TGTGCCAGTAGTCATGAGGGATCAGGAATACAGCCCCAGCATTTT. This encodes CASSHEGSGIQPQHF.

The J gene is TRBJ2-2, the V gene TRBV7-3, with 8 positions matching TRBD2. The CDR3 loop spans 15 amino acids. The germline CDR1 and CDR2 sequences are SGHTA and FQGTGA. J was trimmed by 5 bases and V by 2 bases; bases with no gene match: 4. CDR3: CASSLETSGTGELFF. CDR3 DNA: TGTGCCAGCAGCTTAGAAACTAGCGGTACCGGGGAGCTGTTTTTT.

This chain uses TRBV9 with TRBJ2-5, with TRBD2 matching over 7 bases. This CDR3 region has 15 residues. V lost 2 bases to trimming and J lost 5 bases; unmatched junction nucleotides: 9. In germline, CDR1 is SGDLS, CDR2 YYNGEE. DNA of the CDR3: TGTGCCAGCAGCGTCCGGGGGGAGGGCGGGGAGACCCAGTACTTC. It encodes CASSVRGEGGETQYF.

The CDR3 bases are TGTGCCAGCAGCGTAACCCTCGGGGGTGGTAACTATGGCTACACCTTC. Its protein product is CASSVTLGGGNYGYTF. This rearrangement joins TRBV9 to TRBJ1-2, with D possibly TRBD1 on 5 matching bases. The CDR3 totals 16 residues. The V gene lost 1 base and the J gene lost 1 base, with 14 bases spanning the gap. Looked up from germline, CDR1 is SGDLS and CDR2 is YYNGEE.

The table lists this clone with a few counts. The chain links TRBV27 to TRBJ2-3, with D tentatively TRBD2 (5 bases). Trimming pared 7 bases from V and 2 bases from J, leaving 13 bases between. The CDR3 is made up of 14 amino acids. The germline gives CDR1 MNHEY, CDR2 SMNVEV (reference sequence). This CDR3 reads CASTAGLATDTQYF. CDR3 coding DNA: TGTGCCAGCACGGCGGGCCTCGCCACAGATACGCAGTATTTT.

The CDR3 nucleotides read TGCGCCAGCAGCTTGTCTGGAGGTAGGGCGGTCACTGAAGCTTTCTTT. Translation: CASSLSGGRAVTEAFF. The chain has TRBV5-1 and TRBJ1-1; no clear D. CDR3 length: 16 residues. CDR1 is SGHRS, CDR2 YFSETQ, per germline. The V end lost 1 base, the J end lost 4 bases, and 17 bases lay between the germline ends.

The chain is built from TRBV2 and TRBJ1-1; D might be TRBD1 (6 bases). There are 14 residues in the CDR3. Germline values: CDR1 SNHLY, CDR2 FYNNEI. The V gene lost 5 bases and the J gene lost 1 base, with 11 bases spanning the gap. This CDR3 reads CASSNPGQNTEAFF. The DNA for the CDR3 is TGTGCCAGCAGTAACCCGGGACAGAACACTGAAGCTTTCTTT.